The 30 T cell receptor beta chains given below trace back to one sample, sequenced in a study of blood T cell repertoires in COVID-19. TCRdb keeps only in-frame clones here, not all; method: immunoSEQ multiplex PCR. This sample has about 210,000 clones, with 75% to 85% found just once. The specimen was peripheral blood. The receptor set was obtained from a woman in her 70s with COVID-19, enrolled during active disease.

V usage is TRBV5-6 and J usage is TRBJ2-3; no reliable D call. This CDR3 is built from 13 residues. Trimming removed 4 bases from V and 4 bases from J, with 10 bases in between. CDR1 SGHDT and CDR2 YYEEEE come from the germline V gene. CDR3 in amino acids: CASSPMRPDTQYF. The CDR3 region has the DNA TGTGCCAGCAGCCCAATGCGTCCAGATACGCAGTATTTT.

This chain links TRBV11-1 with TRBJ1-2; 9 positions match TRBD1. The CDR3 runs 13 residues. Germline V gene lookup returns CDR1 SGHAT and CDR2 FQDESV (reference sequence). J gave up 7 bases and V 5 bases, and 5 bases lay outside the gene matches. The DNA of the CDR3 is TGTGCCAGCAGCCCGGGACAGGGACTTGGCTACACCTTC. Its translation: CASSPGQGLGYTF.

This clone was recorded once. V and J are TRBV11-2 and TRBJ1-1; weak D call: TRBD1 (6 bases). This CDR3 spans 15 amino acids. Trimming stripped 5 bases from V and 1 base from J, with 14 bases between. Germline V gene lookup returns CDR1 SGHAT and CDR2 FQNNGV. The CDR3: CASSLKQGSNTEAFF. CDR3 DNA: TGTGCCAGCAGCCTTAAACAGGGATCGAACACTGAAGCTTTCTTT.

The rearrangement uses TRBV18 and TRBJ2-7; tentative D call: TRBD1 (5 bases). The CDR3 loop spans 14 amino acids. V lost 3 bases to trimming and J lost 7 bases, with 16 bases between them. CDR1 and CDR2 from the germline V gene are KGHSH and LQKENI. The CDR3 DNA reads TGTGCCAGCTCACCTGGTTTGGACACTGGGGAGCAGTACTTC. Residues: CASSPGLDTGEQYF.

V usage is TRBV7-9 and J usage is TRBJ2-1; TRBD2 matches 13 bases. V shed 1 base, J shed 15 bases, and the junction held 6 bases outside the gene matches. Germline V lookup: CDR1 SEHNR, CDR2 FQNEAQ (reference sequence). CDR3 length equals 14 residues. The CDR3 here is CASSLELAGGPRFF. The CDR3, as DNA: TGTGCCAGCAGCTTAGAACTAGCGGGGGGGCCACGGTTCTTC.

This clone has a handful of counts. The chain joins TRBV5-1 to TRBJ2-2; D gene unclear. The CDR3 is 16 residues long. CDR1 is SGHRS, CDR2 YFSETQ, per germline. The V end lost 1 base, the J end lost 2 bases, and 12 bases lay between the germline ends. The CDR3 nucleotides read TGCGCCAGCAGCTTGCTTGCGATCATAAACACCGGGGAGCTGTTTTTT. Translating it yields CASSLLAIINTGELFF.

This clone has a handful of counts. This rearrangement joins TRBV19 to TRBJ2-3; 14 bases match TRBD2. This CDR3 is 19 amino acids long. Per germline, CDR1 LNHDA and CDR2 SQIVND (reference sequence). V shed 4 bases, J shed 4 bases, and the junction held 13 bases outside the gene matches. The CDR3 sequence: CASSTGLAGESEIADTQYF. CDR3 bases: TGTGCCAGTAGTACGGGACTAGCGGGAGAATCCGAGATTGCAGATACGCAGTATTTT.

The gene calls are TRBV6-2 or TRBV6-3 and TRBJ2-5, with D possibly matching TRBD2 (6 bases). Germline loops: CDR1 MNHEY, CDR2 SVGEGT. V was cut by 1 base and J by 5 bases, with 11 bases left in between. The CDR3 has 14 residues. CDR3 nucleotides: TGTGCCAGCAGTTACTTCGGGGGAGTGGAGACCCAGTACTTC. Protein: CASSYFGGVETQYF.

This clone was seen only a few times. The V and J genes are TRBV27 and TRBJ2-7; 10 nucleotides align to TRBD1. Germline V gene sequence: CDR1 MNHEY, CDR2 SMNVEV (reference sequence). Trimming at V came to 5 bases and at J to 5 bases, leaving 6 bases not matched to a gene. This CDR3 is 14 amino acids long. The CDR3 region is CASSKGQGPDEQYF. The CDR3 DNA reads as TGTGCCAGCAGTAAGGGACAGGGGCCGGACGAGCAGTACTTC.

This clone appeared a single time. The V and J genes are TRBV3-1 (or the pseudogene TRBV3-2) and TRBJ1-2; 11 bases match TRBD1. The CDR3 has 15 residues. V shed 2 bases and J 7 bases; nucleotides not matched to a gene: 6. The germline V gene encodes CDR1 LGHDT and CDR2 YNNKEL (reference sequence). The CDR3 region has the DNA TGTGCCAGCAGCCAACCGGGACAGGGGGTTGGTGGCTACACCTTC. It encodes CASSQPGQGVGGYTF.

J is TRBJ1-2 and V is TRBV10-3, with 8 bases lining up with TRBD1. V shed 4 bases, J shed 11 bases, and the junction held 6 bases outside the gene matches. Germline V CDR1 and CDR2: ENHRY, SYGVKD. The length of the CDR3 is 12 residues. The chain's CDR3 is CAISVPGGQYTF. For the CDR3, the DNA is TGTGCCATCAGTGTACCAGGGGGCCAGTACACCTTC.

The genes are TRBV29-1 and TRBJ1-1; perhaps TRBD1 as D (5 bases). The V end lost 6 bases, the J end lost 3 bases, and 14 bases lay between the germline ends. In germline, CDR1 is SQVTM, CDR2 ANQGSEA. The length of the CDR3 is 13 residues. CDR3 sequence reads: CSVGDKTDTEAFF. Here the CDR3 DNA reads TGCAGCGTAGGAGATAAGACAGACACTGAAGCTTTCTTT.

This chain connects TRBV9 to TRBJ1-1; TRBD1 agrees at 8 bases. The germline CDR1 and CDR2 sequences are SGDLS and YYNGEE. J was trimmed by 4 bases and V by 4 bases; bases with no gene match: 3. CDR3 length: 13 amino acids. The CDR3 sequence: CASSPDRATEAFF. In nucleotides, the CDR3 is TGTGCCAGCAGCCCGGACAGGGCCACTGAAGCTTTCTTT.

V and J are TRBV5-1 and TRBJ1-1; unclear D gene. The germline V gene has CDR1 SGHRS and CDR2 YFSETQ. The CDR3 has 15 amino acids. Trimming shortened V by 0 bases and J by 0 bases, and 9 bases separated the two germline ends. CDR3 loop: CASSLVPAMNTEAFF. The CDR3 nucleotides read TGCGCCAGCAGCTTGGTTCCAGCGATGAACACTGAAGCTTTCTTT. Based on the CDR3 plus reference TRBV5-1 and TRBJ1-1, the full variable domain is KAGVTQTPRYLIKTRGQQVTLSCSPISGHRSVSWYQQTPGQGLQFLFEYFSETQRNKGNFPGRFSGRQFSNSRSEMNVSTLELGDSALYLCASSLVPAMNTEAFFGQGTRLTVV.

V gene TRBV9 combines with J gene TRBJ1-2; 8 bases align to TRBD1. The germline CDR1 and CDR2 sequences are SGDLS and YYNGEE. This CDR3 comprises 16 residues. With V trimmed by 4 bases and J by 6 bases, 14 bases remained unmatched. CDR3 DNA sequence: TGTGCCAGCAGCTTCTGGGAAGGACAGGGCTTGGATGGCTACACCTTC. As protein: CASSFWEGQGLDGYTF.

The chain is built from TRBV9 and TRBJ1-3; TRBD1 might be the D (5 bases). The CDR3 sequence is 14 residues long. Deletions cut 0 bases from V and 7 bases from J, with 11 bases between. Per germline, CDR1 SGDLS and CDR2 YYNGEE. The CDR3 reads CASSVGGQPNTIYF. As DNA, the CDR3 is TGTGCCAGCAGCGTAGGGGGCCAACCGAACACCATATATTTT.

The chain combines TRBV18 with TRBJ2-5; D uncertain. The CDR3 has 11 amino acids. V lost 6 bases, J lost 8 bases, and 10 bases lay in between. In germline, CDR1 is KGHSH, CDR2 LQKENI. The CDR3 DNA follows: TGTGCCAGCTCCCCCGAGAGAACCCAGTACTTC. This sequence encodes CASSPERTQYF.

The CDR3 coding sequence is TGTGCCAGCAGTCACAACGGGGGGCGGGAGACCCAGTACTTC. It codes for CASSHNGGRETQYF. The chain is built from TRBV6-2 or TRBV6-3 and TRBJ2-5; possible D gene TRBD2, 7 bases. CDR1 MNHEY and CDR2 SVGEGT come from the germline V gene. Trimming took 5 bases from V and 5 from J, leaving 15 bases between them. This CDR3 contains 14 residues.

V is TRBV7-2 and J is TRBJ2-7; 15 bases are shared with TRBD2. The germline V gene has CDR1 SGHTA and CDR2 FQGNSA. Trimming took 5 bases from V and 6 from J; bases not matched to a gene: 5. This CDR3 contains 15 residues. CDR3 nucleotide sequence: TGTGCCAGCAGCCCCCCGGGACTAGCGGGAGGCGAGCAGTACTTC. Amino acids: CASSPPGLAGGEQYF.

The rearrangement joins TRBV7-2 to TRBJ2-5; maybe TRBD2 (6 bases). CDR1 is SGHTA, CDR2 FQGNSA, per germline. This CDR3 comprises 14 residues. Trimming took off 3 bases at V and 4 bases at J, with 12 bases between the two ends. The CDR3 DNA follows: TGTGCCAGCAGCTTTAGCGGAAGTGGAGAGACCCAGTACTTC. Its translation is CASSFSGSGETQYF.

The chain employs TRBV3-1 (or the pseudogene TRBV3-2) and TRBJ1-6; 7 nucleotides line up with TRBD1. V gave up 4 bases and J gave up 3 bases; unmatched junction bases: 3. Per the germline V gene, CDR1 is LGHDT and CDR2 is YNNKEL (reference sequence). The CDR3 consists of 15 residues. The CDR3 nucleotides read TGTGCCAGCAGCCGGGACAGAGACTATAATTCACCCCTCCACTTT. Its translation is CASSRDRDYNSPLHF.

The gene calls are TRBV20-1 and TRBJ2-1, with D unclear. CDR1 DFQATT and CDR2 SNEGSKA come from the germline V gene (reference sequence). Trimming removed 3 bases from V and 0 bases from J, with 9 bases in between. This CDR3 has 14 amino acids. CDR3 sequence reads: CSASHPSSYNEQFF. Here the CDR3 DNA reads TGCAGTGCTAGTCATCCGAGCTCCTACAATGAGCAGTTCTTC.

This clone was counted between two and nine times. CDR3 nucleotides: TGTGCCAGTAGTGCCGGGACTAGAGTCGACGAGCAGTACTTC. This encodes CASSAGTRVDEQYF. The rearrangement joins TRBV19 to TRBJ2-7; 8 bases agree with TRBD2. This CDR3 is built from 14 residues. Trimming removed 5 bases from V and 5 bases from J; junction bases left unmatched: 8. Germline CDR1 and CDR2: LNHDA and SQIVND (reference sequence).

The gene calls are TRBV6-2 or TRBV6-3 and TRBJ2-7; the D gene is possibly TRBD1 (6 bases). Germline CDR1 reads MNHEY; CDR2 reads SVGEGT. The CDR3 contains 15 residues. Between the trimmed V and J ends, which lost 6 bases and 1 base, there was a span of 16 bases. CDR3 nucleotide sequence: TGTGCCAGCAGGTACCAACCGGGACATTCCTACGAGCAGTACTTC. Protein product: CASRYQPGHSYEQYF.

V gene TRBV3-1 (or the pseudogene TRBV3-2) combines with J gene TRBJ1-1; TRBD1 matches 10 bases. Looked up from germline, CDR1 is LGHDT and CDR2 is YNNKEL (reference sequence). The CDR3 is made up of 15 amino acids. J lost 4 bases, V lost 3 bases, and 5 bases had no gene match. This CDR3 reads CASSQTGGDGTEAFF. The CDR3 DNA is TGTGCCAGCAGCCAGACAGGGGGCGACGGCACTGAAGCTTTCTTT.

The V gene is TRBV5-4, the J gene TRBJ2-3; 12 nucleotides match TRBD2. The germline V gene encodes CDR1 SGHNT and CDR2 YYREEE (reference sequence). The junction had 14 bases not matched to a gene; V was cut back by 2 bases and J by 4 bases. The CDR3 sequence is 19 residues long. CDR3 bases: TGTGCCAGCAGCTTCCCACGGGGGCTAGCGGGGGGGCAGGCAGATACGCAGTATTTT. Translation gives CASSFPRGLAGGQADTQYF.

The chain joins TRBV25-1 to TRBJ2-1, with D possibly TRBD2 on 6 matching bases. Germline CDR1 and CDR2: MGHDK and SYGVNS. The V end was cut by 7 bases, the J end by 4 bases, with 14 bases between. CDR3 length: 14 amino acids. The DNA for the CDR3 is TGTGCCAGCACTGACCTCCGGGAGTACAATGAGCAGTTCTTC. Protein: CASTDLREYNEQFF.

This chain joins TRBV19 and TRBJ2-6, with D perhaps TRBD2 (6 bases). The CDR3 runs to 18 residues. The ends were cut back, 6 bases at V and 0 bases at J, with 18 bases in the middle. The germline gives CDR1 LNHDA, CDR2 SQIVND (reference sequence). CDR3 sequence reads: CASSPRRGRSSGANVLTF. CDR3 sequence (DNA): TGTGCCAGTAGCCCCCGGCGGGGACGAAGCTCTGGGGCCAACGTCCTGACTTTC.

V is TRBV11-3 and J is TRBJ2-2; 8 bases line up with TRBD2. Germline assignment: CDR1 SGHNT and CDR2 YENEEA. The CDR3 has 15 amino acids. The V gene end was trimmed by 3 bases and the J gene end by 0 bases; junction bases not matched to a gene: 0. CDR3 sequence reads: CASSFGGANTGELFF. DNA for the CDR3: TGTGCCAGCAGCTTCGGGGGGGCGAACACCGGGGAGCTGTTTTTT.

V is TRBV7-2 and J is TRBJ2-1; TRBD2 aligns across 8 bases. V was pared by 2 bases and J by 9 bases, with 9 bases of the junction left unmatched. The length of the CDR3 is 15 residues. Per the germline V gene, CDR1 is SGHTA and CDR2 is FQGNSA. This CDR3 reads CASSLSPGLEPEQFF. Written as DNA, the CDR3 is TGTGCCAGCAGCTTATCACCGGGACTAGAACCTGAGCAGTTCTTC.